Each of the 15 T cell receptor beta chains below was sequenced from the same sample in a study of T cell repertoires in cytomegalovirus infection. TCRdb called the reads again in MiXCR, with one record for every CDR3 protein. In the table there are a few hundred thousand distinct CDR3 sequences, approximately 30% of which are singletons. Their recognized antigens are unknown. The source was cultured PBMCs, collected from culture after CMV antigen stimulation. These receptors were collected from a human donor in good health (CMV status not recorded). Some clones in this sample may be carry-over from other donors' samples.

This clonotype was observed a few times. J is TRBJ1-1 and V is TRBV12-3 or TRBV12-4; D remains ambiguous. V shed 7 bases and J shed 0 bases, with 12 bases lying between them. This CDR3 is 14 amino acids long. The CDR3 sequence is CASTPSWVNTEAFF. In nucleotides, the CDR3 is TGTGCCAGCACACCATCCTGGGTGAACACTGAAGCTTTCTTT.

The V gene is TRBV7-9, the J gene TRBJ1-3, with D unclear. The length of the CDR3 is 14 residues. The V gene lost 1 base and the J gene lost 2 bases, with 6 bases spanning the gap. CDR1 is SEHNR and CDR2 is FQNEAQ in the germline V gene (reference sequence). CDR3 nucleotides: TGTGCCAGCAGCTTAGTGTCGGCTGGAAACACCATATATTTT. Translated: CASSLVSAGNTIYF.

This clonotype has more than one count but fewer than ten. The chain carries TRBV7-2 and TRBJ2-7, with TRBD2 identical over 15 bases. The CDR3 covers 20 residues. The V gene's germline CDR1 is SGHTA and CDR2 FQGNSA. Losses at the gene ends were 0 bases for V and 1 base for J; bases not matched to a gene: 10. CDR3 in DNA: TGTGCCAGCAGCTTAGCGTTAGGACTAGCGGGAGGGGTGGGGTCCTACGAGCAGTACTTC. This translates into CASSLALGLAGGVGSYEQYF.

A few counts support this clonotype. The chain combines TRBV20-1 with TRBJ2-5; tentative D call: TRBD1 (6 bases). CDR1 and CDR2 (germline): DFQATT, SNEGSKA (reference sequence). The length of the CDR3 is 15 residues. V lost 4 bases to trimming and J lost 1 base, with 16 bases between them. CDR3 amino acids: CSAILAGQSQETQYF. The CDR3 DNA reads TGCAGTGCTATCCTAGCCGGACAGTCCCAAGAGACCCAGTACTTC.

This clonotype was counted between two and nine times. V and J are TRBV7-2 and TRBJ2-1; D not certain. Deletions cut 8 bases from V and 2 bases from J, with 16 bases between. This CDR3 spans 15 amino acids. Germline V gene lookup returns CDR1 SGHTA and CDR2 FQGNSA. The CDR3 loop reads CASATALRAYNEQFF. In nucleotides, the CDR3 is TGTGCCAGCGCAACAGCTCTTCGGGCCTACAATGAGCAGTTCTTC. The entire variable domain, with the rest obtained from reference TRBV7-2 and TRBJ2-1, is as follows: GAGVSQSPSNKVTEKGKDVELRCDPISGHTALYWYRQSLGQGLEFLIYFQGNSAPDKSGLPSDRFSAERTGGSVSTLTIQRTQQEDSAVYLCASATALRAYNEQFFGPGTRLTVL.

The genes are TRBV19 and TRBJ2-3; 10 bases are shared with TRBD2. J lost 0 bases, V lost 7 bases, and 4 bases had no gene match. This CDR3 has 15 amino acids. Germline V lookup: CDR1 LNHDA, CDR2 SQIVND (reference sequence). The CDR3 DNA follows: TGTGCCAGTACCCTAGCGGGAGAAAGCACAGATACGCAGTATTTT. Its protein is CASTLAGESTDTQYF.

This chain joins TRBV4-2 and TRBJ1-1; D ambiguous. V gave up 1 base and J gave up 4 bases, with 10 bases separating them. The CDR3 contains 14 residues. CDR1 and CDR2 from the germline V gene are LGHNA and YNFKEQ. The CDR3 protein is CASSQARSVTEAFF. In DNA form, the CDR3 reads TGTGCCAGCAGCCAAGCCAGGTCGGTCACTGAAGCTTTCTTT.

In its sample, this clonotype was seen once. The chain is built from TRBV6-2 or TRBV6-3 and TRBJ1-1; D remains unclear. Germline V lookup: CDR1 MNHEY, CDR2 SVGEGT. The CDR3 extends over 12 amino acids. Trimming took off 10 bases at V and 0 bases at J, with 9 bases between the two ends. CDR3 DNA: TGTGCCATCCAGACCCTGAACACTGAAGCTTTCTTT. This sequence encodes CAIQTLNTEAFF.

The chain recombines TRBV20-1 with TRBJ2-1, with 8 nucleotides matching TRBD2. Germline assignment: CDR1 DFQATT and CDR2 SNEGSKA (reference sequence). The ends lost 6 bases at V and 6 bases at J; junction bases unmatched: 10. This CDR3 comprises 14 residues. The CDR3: CSADGTSLSNEQFF. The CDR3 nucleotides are TGCAGTGCGGACGGGACTAGTTTATCCAATGAGCAGTTCTTC.

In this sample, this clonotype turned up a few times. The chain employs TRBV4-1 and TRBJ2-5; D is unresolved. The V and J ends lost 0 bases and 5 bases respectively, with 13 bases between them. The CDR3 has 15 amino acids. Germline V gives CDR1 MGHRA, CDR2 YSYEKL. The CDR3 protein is CASSQDTAVRETQYF. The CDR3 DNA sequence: TGCGCCAGCAGCCAAGATACGGCCGTCCGGGAGACCCAGTACTTC.

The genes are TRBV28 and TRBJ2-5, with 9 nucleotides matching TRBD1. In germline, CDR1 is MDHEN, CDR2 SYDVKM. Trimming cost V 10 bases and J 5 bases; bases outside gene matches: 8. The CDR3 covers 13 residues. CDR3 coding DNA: TGTGCCATCCAGACAGGGGGGCAGGAGACCCAGTACTTC. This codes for CAIQTGGQETQYF.

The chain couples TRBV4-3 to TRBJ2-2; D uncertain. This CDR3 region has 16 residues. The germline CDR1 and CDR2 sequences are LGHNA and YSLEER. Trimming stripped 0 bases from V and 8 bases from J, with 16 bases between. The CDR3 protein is CASSQERTEPGGELFF. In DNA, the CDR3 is TGCGCCAGCAGCCAAGAACGGACGGAGCCTGGTGGGGAGCTGTTTTTT.

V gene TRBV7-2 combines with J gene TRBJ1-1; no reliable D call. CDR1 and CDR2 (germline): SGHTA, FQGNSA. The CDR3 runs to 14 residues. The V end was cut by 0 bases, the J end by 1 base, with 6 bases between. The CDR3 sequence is CASSLALPNTEAFF. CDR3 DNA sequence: TGTGCCAGCAGCTTAGCGCTCCCGAACACTGAAGCTTTCTTT. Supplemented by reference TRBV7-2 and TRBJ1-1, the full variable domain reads GAGVSQSPSNKVTEKGKDVELRCDPISGHTALYWYRQSLGQGLEFLIYFQGNSAPDKSGLPSDRFSAERTGGSVSTLTIQRTQQEDSAVYLCASSLALPNTEAFFGQGTRLTVV.

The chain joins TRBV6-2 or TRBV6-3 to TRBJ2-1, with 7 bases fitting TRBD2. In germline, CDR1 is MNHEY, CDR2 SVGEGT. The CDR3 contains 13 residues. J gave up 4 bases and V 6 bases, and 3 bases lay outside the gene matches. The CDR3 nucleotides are TGTGCCAGCAGCCAACTAGCGTACAATGAGCAGTTCTTC. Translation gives CASSQLAYNEQFF.

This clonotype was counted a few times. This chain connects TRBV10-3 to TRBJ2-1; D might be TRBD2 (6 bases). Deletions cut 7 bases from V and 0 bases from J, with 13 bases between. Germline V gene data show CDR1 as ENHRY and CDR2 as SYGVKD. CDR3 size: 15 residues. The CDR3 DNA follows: TGTGCCATCAAGGGAGGAGGGGACTCCTACAATGAGCAGTTCTTC. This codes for CAIKGGGDSYNEQFF.